Listed here are 5 T cell receptor beta chains from one sample, sequenced in a study of primary melanoma T cells and metastatic recurrence. Assay: immunoSEQ multiplex PCR; the TCRdb copy retains only in-frame clones and omits some. The sample consists of over a hundred clones, 65% to 85% of them appearing once. The sample consisted of melanoma tumor tissue. The receptors originated from a human donor with melanoma.

This chain joins TRBV10-2 and TRBJ1-6; 10 nucleotides agree with TRBD1. CDR1 is WSHSY, CDR2 SAAADI, per germline. CDR3 size: 14 residues. J lost 10 bases, V lost 7 bases, and 7 bases had no gene match. The CDR3 sequence: CASIGQGVWSPLHF. The CDR3 region has the DNA TGCGCCAGCATCGGACAGGGGGTATGGTCACCCCTCCACTTT.

The chain joins TRBV4-1 to TRBJ1-2, with a possible D match to TRBD1 (6 bases). Trimming pared 3 bases from V and 4 bases from J, leaving 15 bases between. This CDR3 has 15 residues. Germline V lookup: CDR1 MGHRA, CDR2 YSYEKL. This CDR3 is CASSHSRGRSYGYTF. CDR3 nucleotide sequence: TGCGCCAGCAGCCATTCCAGGGGACGGAGCTATGGCTACACCTTC.

The chain recombines TRBV7-1 with TRBJ1-1; D is perhaps TRBD1 (5 bases). TRBV7-1 is designated an ORF whose function remains uncertain. The CDR3 sequence is 13 residues long. The V and J ends lost 4 bases and 8 bases respectively, with 14 bases between them. The CDR3 DNA sequence: TGTGCCAGCAGCTTAGGGTGGGGCACCGAAGCTTTCTTT. Residues: CASSLGWGTEAFF.

The V call is TRBV28, the J call TRBJ1-2; the match to TRBD1 covers 7 bases. After removal of 4 bases from V and 1 base from J, the junction contained 9 bases not matched to a gene. The CDR3 length is 16 residues. Germline V CDR1 and CDR2: MDHEN, SYDVKM. The CDR3 coding sequence is TGTGCCAGCAGTTCCCCTCGGGACAGCCATAACTATGGCTACACCTTC. Encoded protein: CASSSPRDSHNYGYTF.

The rearrangement joins TRBV1 to TRBJ1-4; the table's D gene call, TRBD1, was not cross checked with the DNA. TRBV1 counts as a pseudogene. The CDR3 consists of 16 residues. The CDR3 DNA follows: TGCGCCAGCAGCCCTAGACGGACAGGGGGCGGAGAAAAACTGTTTTTT. Encoded protein: CASSPRRTGGGEKLFF.